Each of the 30 T cell receptor beta chains below was sequenced from the same sample in a study of cytomegalovirus exposure and HLA in healthy donors. The PCR contained 60 Vbeta and 13 Jbeta primers. TCRdb keeps only in-frame clones here, not all; method: immunoSEQ multiplex PCR. The sample contains about 170,000 clones, about 85% of which appear only once. Source material: PBMCs. Source of these receptors: a man in his thirties or forties in good health and CMV-seropositive.

This chain's CDR3 is CASSFLGQQMNTEAFF. The CDR3 region has the DNA TGTGCCAGCAGTTTCTTGGGACAGCAAATGAACACTGAAGCTTTCTTT. The chain is built from TRBV27 and TRBJ1-1; 7 bases align to TRBD1. This CDR3 is built from 16 residues. V gave up 3 bases and J gave up 0 bases; unmatched junction bases: 7. Germline V gives CDR1 MNHEY, CDR2 SMNVEV (reference sequence).

The chain carries TRBV4-1 and TRBJ2-2; D is ambiguous. The CDR3 extends over 17 amino acids. Germline loops: CDR1 MGHRA, CDR2 YSYEKL. The V end was cut by 4 bases, the J end by 0 bases, with 15 bases between. DNA of the CDR3: TGCGCCAGCAGCCCCAGTAGCTCGGATACGAACACCGGGGAGCTGTTTTTT. Translating it yields CASSPSSSDTNTGELFF.

This clone was picked up one time. The V and J genes are TRBV7-3 and TRBJ2-1; TRBD2 agrees at 7 bases. The germline gives CDR1 SGHTA, CDR2 FQGTGA. The V and J ends lost 2 bases and 6 bases, in that order; junction bases with no gene match: 4. This CDR3 is 14 amino acids long. CDR3 sequence: CASSLFGGSNEQFF. CDR3 coding DNA: TGTGCCAGCAGCTTATTCGGGGGGAGCAATGAGCAGTTCTTC. Supplemented by reference TRBV7-3 and TRBJ2-1, the full variable domain reads GAGVSQTPSNKVTEKGKYVELRCDPISGHTALYWYRQSLGQGPEFLIYFQGTGAADDSGLPNDRFFAVRPEGSVSTLKIQRTERGDSAVYLCASSLFGGSNEQFFGPGTRLTVL.

J is TRBJ1-2 and V is TRBV7-8; TRBD1 agrees at 10 bases. The CDR3 has 15 residues. J lost 4 bases, V lost 6 bases, and 8 bases had no gene match. The germline V gene encodes CDR1 SGHVS and CDR2 FQNEAQ. This chain's CDR3 is CASSSTGGAIYGYTF. In DNA, the CDR3 is TGTGCCAGCAGTTCGACAGGGGGCGCGATCTATGGCTACACCTTC.

This chain joins TRBV27 and TRBJ2-1; 7 bases are a match to TRBD1. CDR1 MNHEY and CDR2 SMNVEV come from the germline V gene (reference sequence). V was pared by 6 bases and J by 1 base, with 12 bases of the junction left unmatched. CDR3 size: 17 residues. The CDR3 sequence: CASSSLLTGVSYNEQFF. The CDR3 DNA sequence: TGTGCCAGCAGCTCCCTTCTTACAGGGGTGTCCTACAATGAGCAGTTCTTC.

This clone was seen more than once but under ten times. The chain employs TRBV7-9 and TRBJ2-2; D gene unclear. The CDR3 contains 15 residues. Germline CDR1 is SEHNR and CDR2 is FQNEAQ (reference sequence). V was clipped by 0 bases and J by 1 base, with 6 bases between them. CDR3 bases: TGTGCCAGCAGCTTAGCGTCGGGGAACACCGGGGAGCTGTTTTTT. This gives the protein CASSLASGNTGELFF.

This chain links TRBV7-9 with TRBJ2-1, with D unresolved. Looked up from germline, CDR1 is SEHNR and CDR2 is FQNEAQ (reference sequence). CDR3 length: 17 amino acids. Trimming pared 4 bases from V and 8 bases from J, leaving 24 bases between. CDR3 sequence (DNA): TGTGCCAGCAGCTCTCGACTCCAGTCTAATGAGTATCATGAGCAGTTCTTC. Protein product: CASSSRLQSNEYHEQFF.

Only one count was recorded for this clone. The V call is TRBV6-1, the J call TRBJ2-5; D gene ambiguous. The length of the CDR3 is 12 residues. Germline lookup yields CDR1 MNHNS and CDR2 SASEGT. Between the trimmed V and J ends, which lost 7 bases and 5 bases, there was a span of 11 bases. This CDR3 is CASKIVGETQYF. The CDR3 DNA reads as TGTGCCAGCAAAATCGTGGGCGAGACCCAGTACTTC.

The sample holds one count of this clone. J is TRBJ2-1 and V is TRBV5-4, with 7 positions matching TRBD2. CDR3 length: 15 residues. Trimming cost V 5 bases and J 0 bases; bases outside gene matches: 5. Per the germline V gene, CDR1 is SGHNT and CDR2 is YYREEE (reference sequence). CDR3 DNA sequence: TGTGCCAGCAGATATGGGGGGGGCTCCTACAATGAGCAGTTCTTC. Protein sequence: CASRYGGGSYNEQFF.

The gene calls are TRBV7-3 and TRBJ2-6; 9 nucleotides line up with TRBD1. Germline V gene lookup returns CDR1 SGHTA and CDR2 FQGTGA. V lost 4 bases, J lost 1 base, and 8 bases stayed unmatched. This CDR3 contains 18 residues. CDR3 nucleotides: TGTGCCAGCAGCTACGGTGGGACAGGGACTTCTGGGGCCAACGTCCTGACTTTC. This codes for CASSYGGTGTSGANVLTF.

This chain links TRBV11-1 with TRBJ2-7, with 7 bases aligning to TRBD1. The germline V gene encodes CDR1 SGHAT and CDR2 FQDESV (reference sequence). V lost 3 bases and J lost 4; bases outside the gene matches: 6. The CDR3 covers 14 residues. CDR3 bases: TGTGCCAGCAGCTTTACAGGGGACCCATACGAGCAGTACTTC. Protein sequence: CASSFTGDPYEQYF. Together with reference TRBV11-1 and TRBJ2-7, the CDR3 gives the full variable domain: EAEVAQSPRYKITEKSQAVAFWCDPISGHATLYWYRQILGQGPELLVQFQDESVVDDSQLPKDRFSAERLKGVDSTLKIQPAELGDSAMYLCASSFTGDPYEQYFGPGTRLTVT.

The sample holds a few counts of this clone. The chain uses TRBV5-6 and TRBJ1-3, with D possibly TRBD1 on 6 matching bases. Germline V lookup: CDR1 SGHDT, CDR2 YYEEEE. The ends were cut back, 2 bases at V and 0 bases at J, with 18 bases in the middle. The CDR3 consists of 18 residues. This chain's CDR3 is CASSFRYRDISSGNTIYF. DNA of the CDR3: TGTGCCAGCAGCTTTCGGTACAGGGATATTAGCTCTGGAAACACCATATATTTT. The whole variable domain, filled in from reference TRBV5-6 and TRBJ1-3, reads DAGVTQSPTHLIKTRGQQVTLRCSPKSGHDTVSWYQQALGQGPQFIFQYYEEEERQRGNFPDRFSGHQFPNYSSELNVNALLLGDSALYLCASSFRYRDISSGNTIYFGEGSWLTVV.

The chain recombines TRBV10-3 with TRBJ2-1; 7 nucleotides line up with TRBD1. Looked up from germline, CDR1 is ENHRY and CDR2 is SYGVKD. Losses at the gene ends were 5 bases for V and 4 bases for J; bases not matched to a gene: 11. The CDR3 has 16 amino acids. The CDR3 nucleotides are TGTGCCATCAGTTCCGGGACAGCCATTGCGTACAATGAGCAGTTCTTC. This encodes CAISSGTAIAYNEQFF.

This sequence joins TRBV19 and TRBJ1-6; tentative D call: TRBD1 (6 bases). Germline assignment: CDR1 LNHDA and CDR2 SQIVND (reference sequence). Trimming took 6 bases from V and 7 from J, leaving 16 bases between them. There are 15 residues in the CDR3. CDR3 DNA: TGTGCCAGTAGCCTCCAGGGGATGAGCAATTCACCCCTCCACTTT. Its translation: CASSLQGMSNSPLHF.

V gene TRBV18 combines with J gene TRBJ2-7, with TRBD2 matching over 8 bases. The V segment lost 3 bases and the J segment 1 base; nucleotides outside the gene matches: 5. This CDR3 spans 15 amino acids. Germline V CDR1 and CDR2: KGHSH, LQKENI. The CDR3 nucleotides read TGTGCCAGCTCACCGACGGGAGGGGCATCCTACGAGCAGTACGTC. Its translation: CASSPTGGASYEQYV.

The chain has TRBV4-3 and TRBJ2-2; D uncertain. This CDR3 is built from 15 residues. The V gene lost 3 bases and the J gene lost 1 base, with 9 bases spanning the gap. Germline V gives CDR1 LGHNA, CDR2 YSLEER. DNA for the CDR3: TGCGCCAGCAGCCAGTATTACAAGAACACCGGGGAGCTGTTTTTT. Translation: CASSQYYKNTGELFF.

This chain links TRBV18 with TRBJ2-2, with 10 bases identical to TRBD2. From germline, CDR1 is KGHSH and CDR2 LQKENI. CDR3 length: 18 residues. J lost 1 base, V lost 3 bases, and 8 bases had no gene match. The CDR3 reads CASSPGGTSGMNTGELFF. CDR3 sequence (DNA): TGTGCCAGCTCACCCGGTGGAACTAGCGGGATGAACACCGGGGAGCTGTTTTTT.

CDR3 protein: CASRPTSGRASVTDTQYF. As DNA, the CDR3 is TGTGCCAGCAGACCGACTAGCGGGAGGGCCTCAGTCACAGATACGCAGTATTTT. The chain employs TRBV7-9 and TRBJ2-3; the match to TRBD2 covers 14 bases. CDR3 size: 18 residues. Germline CDR1 and CDR2: SEHNR and FQNEAQ (reference sequence). Trimming took 6 bases from V and 2 from J; bases not matched to a gene: 10.

The rearrangement links TRBV7-6 to TRBJ2-3, with TRBD1 matching 10 bases. J lost 0 bases, V lost 3 bases, and 6 bases had no gene match. Germline values: CDR1 SGHVS, CDR2 FNYEAQ. The CDR3 runs to 17 residues. CDR3 DNA sequence: TGTGCCAGCAGCTTTACGACAGGGGGCCGGAGCACAGATACGCAGTATTTT. It codes for CASSFTTGGRSTDTQYF.

This clone was seen a handful of times. V gene TRBV18 combines with J gene TRBJ1-1, with D perhaps TRBD1 (6 bases). Germline V gives CDR1 KGHSH, CDR2 LQKENI. This CDR3 is built from 12 residues. Trimming took off 1 base at V and 6 bases at J, with 6 bases between the two ends. CDR3 DNA sequence: TGTGCCAGCTCACCACGGGGGCCTGAAGCTTTCTTT. Protein sequence: CASSPRGPEAFF.

This clone was seen only once. V is TRBV7-9 and J is TRBJ1-5; 12 nucleotides agree with TRBD1. Germline V gene data show CDR1 as SEHNR and CDR2 as FQNEAQ (reference sequence). The V gene end was trimmed by 5 bases and the J gene end by 2 bases; junction bases not matched to a gene: 10. The length of the CDR3 is 18 residues. CDR3 bases: TGTGCCAGCAGCACCGGGACAGGGGGCGCAGGGGGCAATCAGCCCCAGCATTTT. Protein: CASSTGTGGAGGNQPQHF.

The chain recombines TRBV29-1 with TRBJ2-5; TRBD1 might be the D (5 bases). Gene TRBJ2-7 matches the end of the DNA better, so the J call may be wrong. This CDR3 comprises 14 residues. CDR1 and CDR2 from the germline V gene are SQVTM and ANQGSEA. The CDR3 DNA reads as TGCAGCGTTGAAGGGGGCCGGAGCTCCTACGAGCAGTACTTC. Encoded protein: CSVEGGRSSYEQYF.

The V gene is TRBV7-9, the J gene TRBJ2-3; D possibly corresponds to TRBD2 (5 bases). Trimming took off 5 bases at V and 7 bases at J, with 10 bases between the two ends. The CDR3 sequence is 12 residues long. Looked up from germline, CDR1 is SEHNR and CDR2 is FQNEAQ (reference sequence). This CDR3 is CASSGGYYTQYF. The CDR3 coding sequence is TGTGCCAGCAGCGGAGGATATTATACGCAGTATTTT. Based on the CDR3 plus reference TRBV7-9 and TRBJ2-3, the full variable domain is DTGVSQNPRHKITKRGQNVTFRCDPISEHNRLYWYRQTLGQGPEFLTYFQNEAQLEKSRLLSDRFSAERPKGSFSTLEIQRTEQGDSAMYLCASSGGYYTQYFGPGTRLTVL.

J is TRBJ2-2 and V is TRBV7-8; D possibly corresponds to TRBD1 (6 bases). Trimming removed 3 bases at V and 5 bases at J, with 16 bases between. Germline V CDR1 and CDR2: SGHVS, FQNEAQ. The CDR3 is 16 residues long. CDR3 sequence reads: CASSLYARGRTGELFF. As DNA, the CDR3 is TGTGCCAGCAGCTTGTATGCCAGGGGCAGAACCGGGGAGCTGTTTTTT.

J is TRBJ2-1 and V is TRBV6-1, with D possibly being TRBD2 (5 bases). V was trimmed by 2 bases and J by 10 bases, leaving 6 bases between them. Germline V gives CDR1 MNHNS, CDR2 SASEGT. The length of the CDR3 is 11 residues. In DNA, the CDR3 is TGTGCCAGCAGTGAATGGGAGGAGCAGTTCTTC. This sequence encodes CASSEWEEQFF.

The chain uses TRBV30 and TRBJ2-2; D not certain. Germline loops: CDR1 GTSNPN, CDR2 SVGIG (reference sequence). This CDR3 is built from 10 residues. V was shortened by 5 bases and J by 8 bases, with 6 bases between the two germline ends. The CDR3 is CAWGGGELFF. The CDR3, as DNA: TGTGCCTGGGGCGGTGGGGAGCTGTTTTTT. Complete variable domain (other parts from reference TRBV30 and TRBJ2-2): SQTIHQWPATLVQPVGSPLSLECTVEGTSNPNLYWYRQAAGRGLQLLFYSVGIGQISSEVPQNLSASRPQDRQFILSSKKLLLSDSGFYLCAWGGGELFFGEGSRLTVL.

This clone appeared once. The J gene is TRBJ2-3, the V gene TRBV18; TRBD2 matches at 11 bases. The CDR3 sequence is 15 residues long. Trimming took 8 bases from V and 4 from J; bases not matched to a gene: 8. CDR1 and CDR2 from the germline V gene are KGHSH and LQKENI. CDR3 sequence: CASRLLAGVADTQYF. CDR3 nucleotide sequence: TGTGCCAGCCGCCTACTAGCGGGAGTGGCAGATACGCAGTATTTT.

The chain uses TRBV4-1 and TRBJ1-2; 8 bases line up with TRBD1. CDR3 length: 15 residues. Germline V gives CDR1 MGHRA, CDR2 YSYEKL. J gave up 6 bases and V 0 bases, and 6 bases lay outside the gene matches. Written as DNA, the CDR3 is TGCGCCAGCAGCCAAGAAGGGCACAGGGGGAATGGCTACACCTTC. It specifies CASSQEGHRGNGYTF.

The V and J genes are TRBV7-3 and TRBJ2-3; 7 bases are a match to TRBD1. Germline assignment: CDR1 SGHTA and CDR2 FQGTGA. There are 16 residues in the CDR3. The trim removed 5 bases at V and 0 bases at J, leaving 8 bases unmatched. CDR3 DNA: TGTGCCAGCAGCAAACTCCCGGGACAGAGCACAGATACGCAGTATTTT. Amino acid sequence: CASSKLPGQSTDTQYF.

V gene TRBV7-8 combines with J gene TRBJ1-5, with 9 bases identical to TRBD1. CDR1 and CDR2 (germline): SGHVS, FQNEAQ. CDR3 length: 15 amino acids. The V and J ends lost 5 bases and 5 bases, in that order; junction bases with no gene match: 7. CDR3 sequence reads: CASSPRTGDDQPQHF. DNA for the CDR3: TGTGCCAGCAGCCCGAGGACAGGGGACGATCAGCCCCAGCATTTT.